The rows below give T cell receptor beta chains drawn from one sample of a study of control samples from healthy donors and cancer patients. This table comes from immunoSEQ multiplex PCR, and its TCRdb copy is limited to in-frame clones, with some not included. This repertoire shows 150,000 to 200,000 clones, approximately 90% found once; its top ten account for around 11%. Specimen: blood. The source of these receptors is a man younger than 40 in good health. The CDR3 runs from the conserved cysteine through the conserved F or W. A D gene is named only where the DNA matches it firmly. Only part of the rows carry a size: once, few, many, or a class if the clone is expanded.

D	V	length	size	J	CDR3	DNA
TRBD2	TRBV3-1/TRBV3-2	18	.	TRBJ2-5	CASSSTSGTSGGGETQYF	TGTGCCAGCAGCTCAACCTCCGGGACTAGCGGGGGGGGAGAGACCCAGTACTTC
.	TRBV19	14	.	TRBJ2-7	CASSRRTESYEQYF	TGTGCCAGTAGTAGACGGACAGAATCCTACGAGCAGTACTTC
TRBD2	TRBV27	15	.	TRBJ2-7	CASSSLLAGPYEQYF	TGTGCCAGCAGTTCTCTACTAGCGGGGCCCTACGAGCAGTACTTC
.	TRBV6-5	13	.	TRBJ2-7	CASTSGTFYEQYF	TGTGCCAGCACCTCGGGGACTTTCTACGAGCAGTACTTC
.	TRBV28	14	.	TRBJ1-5	CASSWRGVNQPQHF	TGTGCCAGCAGTTGGCGGGGCGTGAATCAGCCCCAGCATTTT
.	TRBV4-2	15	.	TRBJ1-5	CASSHSRTANQPQHF	TGTGCCAGCAGCCACTCCCGGACAGCTAATCAGCCCCAGCATTTT
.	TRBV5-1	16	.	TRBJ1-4	CASSSGGGLANEKLFF	TGCGCCAGCAGCTCAGGTGGGGGGTTAGCTAATGAAAAACTGTTTTTT
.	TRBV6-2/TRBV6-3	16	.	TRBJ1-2	CASSSRGSWMGSGYTF	TGTGCCAGCAGTTCTCGGGGGTCTTGGATGGGTAGCGGCTACACCTTC
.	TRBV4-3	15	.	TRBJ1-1	CASSHIGRTNTEAFF	TGCGCCAGCAGCCACATCGGACGGACGAACACTGAAGCTTTCTTT
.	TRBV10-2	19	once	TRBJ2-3	CASSAHYQPGAPSTDTQYF	TGCGCCAGCAGTGCTCACTACCAGCCGGGGGCGCCCAGCACAGATACGCAGTATTTT
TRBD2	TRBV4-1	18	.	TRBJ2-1	CASRPVTGTSETYNEQFF	TGCGCCAGCAGACCCGTTACTGGGACTAGCGAAACCTACAATGAGCAGTTCTTC
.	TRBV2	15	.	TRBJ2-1	CASSGAQSSYNEQFF	TGTGCCAGCAGTGGTGCACAGAGCTCCTACAATGAGCAGTTCTTC
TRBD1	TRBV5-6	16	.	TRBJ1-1	CASSVAGRGLNTEAFF	TGTGCCAGCAGCGTTGCGGGCAGGGGGCTCAACACTGAAGCTTTCTTT
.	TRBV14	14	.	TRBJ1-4	CASSQGTAHEKLFF	TGTGCCAGCAGCCAAGGGACTGCTCATGAAAAACTGTTTTTT
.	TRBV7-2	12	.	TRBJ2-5	CASSSNRETQYF	TGTGCCAGCAGCTCGAACAGGGAGACCCAGTACTTC
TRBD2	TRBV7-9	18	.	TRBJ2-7	CASSLGRTSGTVSYEQYF	TGTGCCAGCAGCTTGGGGCGGACTAGCGGGACCGTCTCCTACGAGCAGTACTTC
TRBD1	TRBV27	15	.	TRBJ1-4	CASRPGQGFGEELFF	TGTGCCAGCAGGCCCGGACAGGGGTTTGGGGAGGAACTGTTTTTT
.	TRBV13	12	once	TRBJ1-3	CASSHRGNTIYF	TGTGCCAGCAGCCACAGGGGAAACACCATATATTTT
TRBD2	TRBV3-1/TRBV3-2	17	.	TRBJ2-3	CASSQLVRREGTDTQYF	TGTGCCAGCAGCCAATTAGTGCGGCGGGAGGGCACAGATACGCAGTATTTT
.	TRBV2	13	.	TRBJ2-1	CASSWDSPGEQFF	TGTGCCAGCAGTTGGGACTCCCCTGGAGAGCAGTTCTTC
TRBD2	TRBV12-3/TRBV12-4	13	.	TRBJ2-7	CASSFSGRNEQYF	TGTGCCAGCAGCTTTAGCGGGAGAAACGAGCAGTACTTC
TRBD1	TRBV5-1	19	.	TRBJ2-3	CASRNKGYGTGKLTDTQYF	TGCGCCAGCCGTAATAAGGGTTACGGGACAGGAAAACTTACAGATACGCAGTATTTT
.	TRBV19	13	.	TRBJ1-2	CASTVQGNYGYTF	TGTGCCAGTACAGTACAGGGCAACTATGGCTACACCTTC
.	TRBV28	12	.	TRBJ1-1	CASSLWNTEAFF	TGTGCCAGCAGTTTGTGGAACACTGAAGCTTTCTTT
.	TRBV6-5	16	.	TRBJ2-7	CASSHFPNSRLGEQYF	TGTGCCAGCAGTCACTTCCCGAACAGCCGGTTGGGTGAGCAGTACTTC
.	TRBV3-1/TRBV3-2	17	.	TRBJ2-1	CASSQGEGATSYNEQFF	TGTGCCAGCAGCCAAGGGGAGGGGGCTACGTCCTACAATGAGCAGTTCTTC
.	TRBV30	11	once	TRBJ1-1	CARNRANRTFF	TGTGCCCGAAATAGGGCTAATCGCACTTTCTTT
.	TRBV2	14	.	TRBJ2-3	CASTTSFGTDTQYF	TGTGCCAGCACCACGAGCTTTGGCACAGATACGCAGTATTTT
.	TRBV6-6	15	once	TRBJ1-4	CASRSQGRSNEKLFF	TGTGCCAGCAGGTCTCAGGGGCGATCTAATGAAAAACTGTTTTTT
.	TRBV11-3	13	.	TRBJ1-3	CASSLTAFHTIYF	TGTGCCAGCAGCTTAACCGCTTTTCACACCATATATTTT
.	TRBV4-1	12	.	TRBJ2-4	CASSLTGDIQYF	TGCGCCAGCAGCCTGACGGGCGACATTCAGTACTTC
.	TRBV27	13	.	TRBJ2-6	CASSFTGANVLTF	TGTGCCAGCAGTTTTACTGGGGCCAACGTCCTGACTTTC
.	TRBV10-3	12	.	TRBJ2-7	CATTQGPYEQYF	TGTGCCACTACCCAGGGCCCCTACGAGCAGTACTTC
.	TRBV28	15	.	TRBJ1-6	CASSHPQGYDSPLHF	TGTGCCAGCAGTCACCCTCAGGGTTATGATTCACCCCTCCACTTT
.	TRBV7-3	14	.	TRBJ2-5	CASSVGGAQETQYF	TGTGCCAGCAGCGTGGGGGGTGCCCAAGAGACCCAGTACTTC
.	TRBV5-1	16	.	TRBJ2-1	CASSLPAPLTYNEQFF	TGCGCCAGCAGCTTACCGGCCCCCTTGACCTACAATGAGCAGTTCTTC
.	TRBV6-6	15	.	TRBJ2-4	CASSPQGRAKNIQYF	TGTGCCAGCAGCCCTCAGGGGAGAGCCAAAAACATTCAGTACTTC
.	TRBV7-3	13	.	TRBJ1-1	CASSPGTQEEAFF	TGTGCCAGCAGCCCCGGGACACAGGAAGAAGCTTTCTTT
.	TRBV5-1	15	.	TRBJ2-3	CASSLDGHRVGYQYF	TGCGCCAGCAGCTTAGACGGACACAGGGTCGGGTACCAGTATTTT
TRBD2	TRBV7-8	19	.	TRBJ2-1	CASSRGVWGSSGVYNEQFF	TGTGCCAGCAGCAGAGGGGTTTGGGGCTCTAGCGGAGTCTACAATGAGCAGTTCTTC
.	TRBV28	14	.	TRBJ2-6	CASSLSPVTNVLTF	TGTGCCAGCAGTTTAAGTCCAGTGACCAACGTCCTGACTTTC
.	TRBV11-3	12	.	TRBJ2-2	CASSYHTGELFF	TGTGCCAGCAGCTACCACACCGGGGAGCTGTTTTTT
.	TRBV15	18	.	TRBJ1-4	CATSTPGGPSATNEKLFF	TGTGCCACCAGCACCCCGGGGGGGCCGTCTGCAACTAATGAAAAACTGTTTTTT
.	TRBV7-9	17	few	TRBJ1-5	CASSLSLGGTSNQPQHF	TGTGCCAGCAGCTTATCGCTCGGAGGGACTAGCAATCAGCCCCAGCATTTT
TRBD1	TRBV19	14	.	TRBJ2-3	CASSQGQGTDTQYF	TGTGCCAGTAGTCAGGGACAGGGAACAGATACGCAGTATTTT
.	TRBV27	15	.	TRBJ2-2	CASSLNGAMSGELFF	TGTGCCAGCAGTTTAAACGGGGCGATGAGCGGGGAGCTGTTTTTT
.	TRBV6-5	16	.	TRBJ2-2	CASSSTGSRGTGELFF	TGTGCCAGCAGTTCAACAGGGTCCCGGGGCACCGGGGAGCTGTTTTTT
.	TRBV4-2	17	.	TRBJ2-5	CASSPALGWDIPETQYF	TGTGCCAGCAGCCCGGCCCTGGGCTGGGACATCCCGGAGACCCAGTACTTC
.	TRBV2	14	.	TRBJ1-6	CASSEGSGRSPLHF	TGTGCCAGCAGTGAAGGCTCCGGGCGTTCACCCCTCCACTTT
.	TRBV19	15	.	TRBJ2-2	CASSIGLLGPGELFF	TGTGCCAGTAGTATAGGACTACTCGGCCCCGGGGAGCTGTTTTTT
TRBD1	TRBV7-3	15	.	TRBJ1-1	CASSLGARGQGEAFF	TGTGCCAGCAGCTTAGGAGCCAGGGGGCAAGGTGAAGCTTTCTTT
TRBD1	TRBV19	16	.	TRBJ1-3	CASSIATGQVGNTIYF	TGTGCCAGTAGTATAGCGACGGGACAGGTCGGAAACACCATATATTTT
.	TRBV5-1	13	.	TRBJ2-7	CASSTLVGYEQYF	TGCGCCAGCAGCACTTTGGTCGGGTACGAGCAGTACTTC
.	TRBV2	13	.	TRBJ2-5	CASRSRTEGTQYF	TGTGCCAGCAGGTCCCGGACGGAGGGGACCCAGTACTTC
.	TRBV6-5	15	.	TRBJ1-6	CASSFGQTYRSPLHF	TGTGCCAGCAGCTTTGGACAGACGTACAGATCACCCCTCCACTTT
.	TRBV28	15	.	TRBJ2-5	CASSSRDQFGETQYF	TGTGCCAGCAGCTCCCGGGACCAGTTTGGAGAGACCCAGTACTTC
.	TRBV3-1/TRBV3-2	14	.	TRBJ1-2	CASSHTGAFYGYTF	TGTGCCAGCAGCCATACGGGAGCGTTCTATGGCTACACCTTC